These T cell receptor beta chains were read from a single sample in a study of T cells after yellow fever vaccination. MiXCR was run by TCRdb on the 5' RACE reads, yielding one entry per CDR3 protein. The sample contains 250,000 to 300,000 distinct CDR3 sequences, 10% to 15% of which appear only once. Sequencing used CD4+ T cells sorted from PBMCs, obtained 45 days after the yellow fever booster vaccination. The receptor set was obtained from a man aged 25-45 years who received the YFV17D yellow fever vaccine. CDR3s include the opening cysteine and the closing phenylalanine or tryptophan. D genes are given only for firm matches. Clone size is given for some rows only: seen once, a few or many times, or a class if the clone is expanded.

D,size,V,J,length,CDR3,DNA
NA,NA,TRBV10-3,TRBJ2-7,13,CAISPDGPYKQYF,TGTGCCATCAGTCCGGACGGCCCCTACAAGCAGTACTTC
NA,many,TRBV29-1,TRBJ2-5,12,CSAGEAQETQYF,TGCAGCGCGGGGGAGGCCCAAGAGACCCAGTACTTC
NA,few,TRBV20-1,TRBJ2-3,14,CSAKSGPSTDTQYF,TGCAGTGCAAAGAGCGGGCCTAGCACAGATACGCAGTATTTT
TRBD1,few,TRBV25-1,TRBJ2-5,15,CASSKATGSSETQYF,TGTGCCAGCAGTAAAGCGACAGGGAGCTCAGAGACCCAGTACTTC
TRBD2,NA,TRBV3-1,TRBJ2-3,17,CASSQVAGSWRADTQYF,TGTGCCAGCAGCCAAGTAGCGGGTTCCTGGAGAGCAGATACGCAGTATTTT
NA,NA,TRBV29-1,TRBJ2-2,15,CSVPNERREAGELFF,TGCAGCGTTCCAAACGAAAGGAGGGAAGCCGGGGAGCTGTTTTTT
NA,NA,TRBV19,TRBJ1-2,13,CASSITGLPGYTF,TGTGCCAGTAGTATAACGGGACTTCCTGGCTACACCTTC
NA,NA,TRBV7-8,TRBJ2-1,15,CARGPGLVSYNEQFF,TGTGCCAGGGGCCCGGGACTCGTCTCCTACAATGAGCAGTTCTTC
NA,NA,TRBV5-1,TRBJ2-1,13,CASSFRGAWEQFF,TGCGCCAGCAGCTTTCGGGGGGCATGGGAGCAGTTCTTC
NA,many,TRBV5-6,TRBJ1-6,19,CASSLTKGRSSFSNSPLHF,TGTGCCAGCAGCTTGACCAAGGGACGGTCTTCTTTTTCCAATTCACCCCTCCACTTT
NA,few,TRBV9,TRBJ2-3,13,CASSVESPDTQYF,TGTGCCAGCAGCGTAGAATCCCCAGATACGCAGTATTTT
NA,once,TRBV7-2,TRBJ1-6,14,CASSLDPGKSPLHF,TGTGCCAGCAGCTTAGACCCAGGGAAGTCACCCCTCCACTTT
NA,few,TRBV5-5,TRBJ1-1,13,CASSLVPGTEAFF,TGTGCCAGCAGCTTAGTCCCGGGCACTGAAGCTTTCTTT
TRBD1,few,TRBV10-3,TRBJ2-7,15,CAISAYTGDSLQQYF,TGTGCCATCAGTGCCTATACAGGGGACAGTCTGCAGCAGTACTTC
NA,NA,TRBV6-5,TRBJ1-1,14,CASSYLGVATEAFF,TGTGCCAGCAGTTACCTAGGGGTGGCTACTGAAGCTTTCTTT
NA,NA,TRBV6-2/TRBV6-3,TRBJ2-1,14,CASSYGQPYNEQFF,TGTGCCAGCAGTTACGGCCAACCCTACAATGAGCAGTTCTTC
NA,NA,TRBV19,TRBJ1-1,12,CATSHVNTEAFF,TGTGCCACGTCCCACGTGAACACTGAAGCTTTCTTT
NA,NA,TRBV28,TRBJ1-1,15,CASSFRRGLNTEAFF,TGTGCCAGCAGTTTTCGTCGGGGATTGAACACTGAAGCTTTCTTT
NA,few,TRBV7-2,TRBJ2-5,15,CASSLDGGTQETQYF,TGTGCCAGCAGCTTAGATGGGGGGACCCAAGAGACCCAGTACTTC
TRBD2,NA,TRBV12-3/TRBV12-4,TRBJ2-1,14,CASKPSGSYNEQFF,TGTGCCAGCAAGCCTAGCGGGTCCTACAATGAGCAGTTCTTC
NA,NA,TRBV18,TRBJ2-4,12,CASSPPGAGLYF,TGTGCCAGCTCACCACCGGGTGCAGGTCTGTACTTC
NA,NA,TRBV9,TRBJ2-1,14,CASSVGGALDYEFF,TGTGCCAGCAGCGTAGGGGGGGCCCTGGACTATGAGTTCTTC
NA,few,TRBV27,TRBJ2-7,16,CASCPKNGRLVCEQYF,TGTGCCAGCTGCCCCAAGAACGGGCGGTTGGTATGCGAGCAGTACTTC
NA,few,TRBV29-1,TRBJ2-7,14,CSVVSSLGAYEQYF,TGCAGCGTTGTAAGCTCGTTAGGCGCCTACGAGCAGTACTTC
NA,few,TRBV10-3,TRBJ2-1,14,CAIRDYRSGNEQFF,TGTGCCATCAGGGACTACCGGTCCGGCAATGAGCAGTTCTTC
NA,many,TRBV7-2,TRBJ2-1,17,CASSLVPITSSYNEQFF,TGTGCCAGCAGCTTAGTCCCGATCACCAGCTCCTACAATGAGCAGTTCTTC
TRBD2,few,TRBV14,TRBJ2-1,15,CASSQELAGGYEQFF,TGTGCCAGCAGCCAAGAATTAGCGGGAGGGTATGAGCAGTTCTTC
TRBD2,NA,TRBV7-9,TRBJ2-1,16,CASSLALGGDYNEQFF,TGTGCCAGCAGCTTAGCGCTGGGAGGGGATTACAATGAGCAGTTCTTC
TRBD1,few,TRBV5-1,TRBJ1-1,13,CASSLVPDRDAFF,TGCGCCAGCAGCTTGGTCCCTGACAGGGATGCTTTCTTT
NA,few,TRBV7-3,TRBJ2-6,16,CASSLYGASGANVLTF,TGTGCCAGCAGCTTATACGGGGCCTCTGGGGCCAACGTCCTGACTTTC
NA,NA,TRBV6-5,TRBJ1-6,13,CASSYSMGSPLHF,TGTGCCAGCAGTTACTCCATGGGTTCACCCCTCCACTTT
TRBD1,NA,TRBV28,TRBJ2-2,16,CASRLGQGANTGELFF,TGTGCCAGCAGGTTGGGACAGGGGGCCAACACCGGGGAGCTGTTTTTT
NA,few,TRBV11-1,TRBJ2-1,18,CASSLIYGGGSFHNEQFF,TGTGCCAGCAGCTTAATATATGGGGGCGGGAGCTTCCACAATGAGCAGTTCTTC
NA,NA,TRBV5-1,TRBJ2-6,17,CASSLAQLDSGANVLTF,TGCGCCAGCAGCTTGGCGCAGTTGGATTCTGGGGCCAACGTCCTGACTTTC
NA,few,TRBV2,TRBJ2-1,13,CASSPGQKGEQFF,TGTGCCAGCAGTCCGGGCCAAAAGGGTGAGCAGTTCTTC
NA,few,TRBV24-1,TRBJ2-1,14,CATVRGRAHNEQFF,TGTGCCACCGTCCGTGGCCGGGCCCACAATGAGCAGTTCTTC
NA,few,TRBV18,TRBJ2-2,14,CASSRGVNTGELFF,TGTGCCAGCTCACGGGGAGTTAACACCGGGGAGCTGTTTTTT
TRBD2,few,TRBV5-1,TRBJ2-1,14,CASSKAGGGREQFF,TGCGCCAGCAGCAAGGCGGGAGGCGGGCGTGAGCAGTTCTTC
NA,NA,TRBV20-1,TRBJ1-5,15,CSARGLAGDRQPQHF,TGCAGTGCTAGAGGGCTGGCAGGGGATCGTCAGCCCCAGCATTTT
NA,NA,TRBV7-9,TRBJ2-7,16,CASSFRAGTTDIEQYF,TGTGCCAGCAGCTTTAGAGCCGGGACAACGGACATCGAGCAGTACTTC
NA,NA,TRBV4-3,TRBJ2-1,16,CSSSQAGLNSYNEQFF,TGCTCCAGCAGCCAAGCAGGGCTAAACTCCTACAATGAGCAGTTCTTC
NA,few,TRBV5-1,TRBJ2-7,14,CASSSGRERDEQYF,TGCGCCAGCAGCTCGGGACGCGAGCGGGACGAGCAGTACTTC
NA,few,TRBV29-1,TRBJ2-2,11,CSVGTAGELFF,TGCAGCGTTGGGACTGCCGGGGAGCTGTTTTTT
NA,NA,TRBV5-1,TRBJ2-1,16,CASSFDPTNSYNEQFF,TGCGCCAGCAGCTTCGATCCAACTAACTCCTACAATGAGCAGTTCTTC
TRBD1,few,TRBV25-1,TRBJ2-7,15,CASSDPGQGVNEQYF,TGTGCCAGCAGTGACCCGGGACAGGGGGTCAACGAGCAGTACTTC
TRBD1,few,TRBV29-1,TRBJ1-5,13,CSVAQGIDQPQHF,TGCAGCGTTGCACAGGGGATAGATCAGCCCCAGCATTTT